A single sample gave rise to the 17 T cell receptor beta chains below, sequenced in a study of blood T cell repertoires in COVID-19. Only in-frame clones appear in the TCRdb table, and some are missing; sequencing was by immunoSEQ multiplex PCR. The sample carries 250,000 to 350,000 clones, 90% recorded once. Sequencing was performed on peripheral blood. These receptors all stem from a woman younger than 45 with COVID-19, enrolled during active disease.

The V gene is TRBV10-3, the J gene TRBJ2-3; TRBD2 agrees at 10 bases. Germline CDR1 ENHRY, CDR2 SYGVKD. The length of the CDR3 is 18 residues. Germline trimming cut 0 bases from V and 6 bases from J; bases unmatched to any gene: 12. The CDR3 DNA is TGTGCCATCAGTGAGTCGCTAGGGGCTAGCGGGAGAAGGGATACGCAGTATTTT. It translates to CAISESLGASGRRDTQYF.

The V gene is TRBV15, the J gene TRBJ1-1; 7 bases fit TRBD1. The germline gives CDR1 LNHNV, CDR2 YYDKDF (reference sequence). This CDR3 is 13 amino acids long. The trim removed 2 bases at V and 4 bases at J, leaving 1 base unmatched. In DNA form, the CDR3 reads TGTGCCACCAGCAGAACAGGGGCCACTGAAGCTTTCTTT. This sequence encodes CATSRTGATEAFF.

The chain employs TRBV24-1 and TRBJ1-4; 7 bases line up with TRBD1. The V and J ends lost 2 bases and 6 bases, in that order; junction bases with no gene match: 8. Germline-derived CDR1 and CDR2 are KGHDR and SFDVKD. The CDR3 totals 16 residues. The CDR3 reads CATSDSTGPGHEKLFF. CDR3 bases: TGTGCCACCAGTGATTCGACAGGGCCAGGTCATGAAAAACTGTTTTTT.

This clone was counted between two and nine times. The CDR3 DNA is TGTGCCAGCAGTTTCAGGTCGCGAAACACCATATATTTT. Amino acid sequence: CASSFRSRNTIYF. The gene calls are TRBV28 and TRBJ1-3, with D unclear. Trimming shortened V by 3 bases and J by 5 bases, and 8 bases separated the two germline ends. This CDR3 comprises 13 residues. Looked up from germline, CDR1 is MDHEN and CDR2 is SYDVKM. Based on the CDR3 plus reference TRBV28 and TRBJ1-3, the full variable domain is DVKVTQSSRYLVKRTGEKVFLECVQDMDHENMFWYRQDPGLGLRLIYFSYDVKMKEKGDIPEGYSVSREKKERFSLILESASTNQTSMYLCASSFRSRNTIYFGEGSWLTVV.

Only a few counts were recorded for this clone. The J gene is TRBJ1-1, the V gene TRBV29-1, with 7 bases fitting TRBD1. CDR1 SQVTM and CDR2 ANQGSEA come from the germline V gene. This CDR3 comprises 15 residues. The junction had 5 bases not matched to a gene; V was cut back by 1 base and J by 0 bases. The chain's CDR3 is CSVEGNRGMNTEAFF. As DNA, the CDR3 is TGCAGCGTTGAAGGCAACAGGGGTATGAACACTGAAGCTTTCTTT.

The chain employs TRBV7-9 and TRBJ2-7; maybe TRBD2 (6 bases). Germline values: CDR1 SEHNR, CDR2 FQNEAQ (reference sequence). The CDR3 runs to 14 residues. Trimming removed 1 base at V and 6 bases at J, with 13 bases between. The CDR3 sequence: CASSLGWAAGEQYF. CDR3 DNA sequence: TGTGCCAGCAGCTTAGGCTGGGCAGCGGGCGAGCAGTACTTC.

CDR3 bases: TGTGCCAGCAGCTACGGGACAGCGAACACCGGGGAGCTGTTTTTT. It encodes CASSYGTANTGELFF. The chain carries TRBV7-3 and TRBJ2-2; 7 bases match TRBD1. With 4 bases clipped from V and 0 bases from J, the junction kept 2 bases outside the gene matches. The CDR3 totals 15 residues. The germline gives CDR1 SGHTA, CDR2 FQGTGA.

CDR3 region: CASASGLADYNEQFF. DNA for the CDR3: TGTGCCAGCGCCTCGGGGCTAGCGGACTACAATGAGCAGTTCTTC. The V gene is TRBV6-5, the J gene TRBJ2-1, with 7 bases matching TRBD2. Germline-derived CDR1 and CDR2 are MNHEY and SVGAGI. This CDR3 comprises 15 residues. J was trimmed by 3 bases and V by 8 bases; bases with no gene match: 10.

This clone was counted between two and nine times. The gene calls are TRBV28 and TRBJ2-7, with D maybe TRBD1 (6 bases). There are 14 residues in the CDR3. Trimming took off 8 bases at V and 0 bases at J, with 14 bases between the two ends. Germline V gene data show CDR1 as MDHEN and CDR2 as SYDVKM. CDR3 sequence (DNA): TGTGCCAGCTACAGCGGACAGCTCTCCTACGAGCAGTACTTC. Its protein product is CASYSGQLSYEQYF.

This chain links TRBV4-3 with TRBJ2-7; 10 bases agree with TRBD2. The CDR3 is made up of 14 amino acids. Unmatched junction bases numbered 1, after V lost 1 base and J lost 4 bases. The V gene's germline CDR1 is LGHNA and CDR2 YSLEER. DNA for the CDR3: TGCGCCAGCAGCCAAGTAGCGGGAGGTTACGAGCAGTACTTC. Protein product: CASSQVAGGYEQYF.

This chain joins TRBV10-3 and TRBJ2-7; 8 bases agree with TRBD1. V dropped 4 bases and J dropped 6; count of bases not matched to a gene: 8. This CDR3 has 14 amino acids. CDR1 and CDR2 (germline): ENHRY, SYGVKD. CDR3 in DNA: TGTGCCATCAGTGCGGGACAGGCCTTTTTCGAGCAGTACTTC. Residues: CAISAGQAFFEQYF.

The J gene is TRBJ2-1, the V gene TRBV6-5; 8 positions match TRBD1. The germline CDR1 and CDR2 sequences are MNHEY and SVGAGI. There are 14 residues in the CDR3. J gave up 6 bases and V 8 bases, and 9 bases lay outside the gene matches. For the CDR3, the DNA is TGTGCCAGCTACGACAGGGGTTTTGTCAATGAGCAGTTCTTC. Translation: CASYDRGFVNEQFF.

The chain employs TRBV10-3 and TRBJ2-5, with a weak D call TRBD2 (6 bases). The CDR3 is 14 residues long. The V end was cut by 3 bases, the J end by 3 bases, with 11 bases between. Germline CDR1 ENHRY, CDR2 SYGVKD. CDR3 sequence (DNA): TGTGCCATCAGTGACCGACTAGGGGAAGAGACCCAGTACTTC. Translated, it gives CAISDRLGEETQYF.

In its sample, this clone was seen a few times. The chain uses TRBV5-3 and TRBJ1-5, with a weak D call TRBD1 (5 bases). TRBV5-3 is flagged as an ORF with uncertain function. The V and J ends lost 2 bases and 2 bases respectively, with 11 bases between them. The CDR3 loop spans 15 amino acids. CDR3: CARSLRRGRNQPQHF. CDR3 nucleotides: TGTGCCAGAAGCTTAAGGAGGGGTCGCAATCAGCCCCAGCATTTT.

The chain employs TRBV28 and TRBJ2-2; 7 nucleotides line up with TRBD2. The V gene end was trimmed by 10 bases and the J gene end by 4 bases; junction bases not matched to a gene: 9. Germline V gives CDR1 MDHEN, CDR2 SYDVKM. The CDR3 spans 14 residues. Here the CDR3 DNA reads TGTGCCATTTTGAGGAGCGGGGTCACCGGGGAGCTGTTTTTT. Residues: CAILRSGVTGELFF. Using reference TRBV28 and TRBJ2-2 for the parts outside the CDR3, the full variable domain is DVKVTQSSRYLVKRTGEKVFLECVQDMDHENMFWYRQDPGLGLRLIYFSYDVKMKEKGDIPEGYSVSREKKERFSLILESASTNQTSMYLCAILRSGVTGELFFGEGSRLTVL.

The rearrangement joins TRBV5-6 to TRBJ2-1; possible D gene TRBD2, 6 bases. V shed 2 bases and J shed 10 bases, with 19 bases lying between them. This CDR3 region has 15 residues. Germline V gene lookup returns CDR1 SGHDT and CDR2 YYEEEE. The CDR3 protein is CASSFGGLLSLEQFF. CDR3 bases: TGTGCCAGCAGCTTCGGGGGACTCCTCTCGTTAGAGCAGTTCTTC.

The rearrangement uses TRBV11-2 and TRBJ2-1; TRBD2 aligns across 13 bases. Unmatched junction bases numbered 7, after V lost 0 bases and J lost 8 bases. The CDR3 is made up of 17 amino acids. In germline, CDR1 is SGHAT, CDR2 FQNNGV. This CDR3 is CASSLDQGLAGTYEQFF. In DNA, the CDR3 is TGTGCCAGCAGCTTAGATCAGGGACTAGCGGGAACCTATGAGCAGTTCTTC.